The present T cell receptor (beta chain) was sequenced within a study of cytomegalovirus exposure and HLA in healthy donors. Amplification used 60 Vbeta primers and 13 Jbeta primers. The method was immunoSEQ multiplex PCR; TCRdb's version includes in-frame clones alone and lacks a portion of them. The sample lists 85,000 to 130,000 clones; 65% to 80% were seen once. The V and J ends lost 4 bases and 10 bases, in that order; junction bases with no gene match: 11. Germline assignment: CDR1 SGDLS and CDR2 YYNGEE. There are 14 residues in the CDR3. Study outcomes and limitations: About 87% or about 30% of the time was how often most TCR beta V segments were productive, according to an earlier analysis.

Regarding this clone: Its specificity is not known.

This receptor was obtained from a man in his 60s in good health and CMV-seronegative. The chain recombines TRBV9 with TRBJ2-1, with 7 bases lining up with TRBD2. Source material: PBMCs. CDR3 loop: CASSRDYNDYEQFF. CDR3 coding DNA: TGTGCCAGCAGCCGGGACTACAACGATTACGAGCAGTTCTTC. Drawing the rest from reference TRBV9 and TRBJ2-1, the complete variable domain is DSGVTQTPKHLITATGQRVTLRCSPRSGDLSVYWYQQSLDQGLQFLIQYYNGEERAKGNILERFSAQQFPDLHSELNLSSLELGDSALYFCASSRDYNDYEQFFGPGTRLTVL.